The rows below give T cell receptor beta chains drawn from one sample of a study of regulatory T cells in long-lasting Graves disease. TCRdb passed the multiplex PCR reads through MiXCR, listing each CDR3 protein once. The sample lists under 500,000 distinct CDR3 sequences, roughly 15% occurring once. These records were also assigned to another study, of T cells in Graves' hyperthyroidism and ophthalmopathy.

The sequences come from peripheral blood mononuclear cells (PBMCs), collected at new diagnosis, from a patient treated with antithyroid drugs. Every receptor here comes from a woman aged 25 to 39 with Graves disease. CDR3s include the opening cysteine and the closing phenylalanine or tryptophan. The D gene is left open where the match is weak. Rows give clone size only sometimes, using once, few, many, or a class for an expanded clone.

V	J	D	size	CDR3	DNA
TRBV18	TRBJ2-1	-	many	CASSRAWGDSYNEQFF	TGTGCCAGCTCTAGGGCATGGGGGGACTCCTACAATGAGCAGTTCTTC
TRBV28	TRBJ2-7	-	few	CASRSGPLLPYEQYF	TGTGCCAGCCGCTCAGGGCCATTACTCCCCTACGAGCAGTACTTC
TRBV20-1	TRBJ1-6	-	many	CSAPTLGRLLHF	TGCAGTGCCCCCACCCTGGGACGGCTCCTCCACTTT
TRBV4-1	TRBJ2-7	TRBD1	many	CASSQALSGTGKHEQYF	TGCGCCAGCAGCCAAGCCCTCTCCGGGACAGGGAAACACGAGCAGTACTTC
TRBV28	TRBJ1-3	-	-	CASSLYRTHGNTIYF	TGTGCCAGCAGTTTGTACAGGACTCACGGAAACACCATATATTTT
TRBV12-3/TRBV12-4	TRBJ2-7	TRBD2	many	CASSLGRRGLLVAGGLEQYF	TGTGCCAGCAGTTTAGGTCGGCGGGGACTCCTCGTTGCGGGAGGACTCGAGCAGTACTTC
TRBV5-4	TRBJ1-1	-	-	CASSLPPGVANTEAFF	TGTGCCAGCAGCTTGCCCCCAGGGGTGGCGAACACTGAAGCTTTCTTT
TRBV28	TRBJ2-5	-	many	CASSPIPQETQYF	TGTGCCAGCAGTCCCATCCCCCAAGAGACCCAGTACTTC
TRBV6-9	TRBJ1-3	-	few	CASSYLSTAPSSGNTIYF	TGTGCCAGCAGTTACTTATCGACAGCACCGAGCTCTGGAAACACCATATATTTT
TRBV29-1	TRBJ1-2	-	many	CSVPTPDVHGYTF	TGCAGCGTACCAACCCCGGACGTGCATGGCTACACCTTC
TRBV15	TRBJ2-7	-	few	CATSRTRLVSGEQYF	TGTGCCACCAGCCGAACGAGACTAGTATCCGGCGAGCAGTACTTC
TRBV2	TRBJ2-7	-	many	CASSVPRRLYEQYF	TGTGCCAGCAGTGTCCCCAGGCGCCTCTACGAGCAGTACTTC
TRBV29-1	TRBJ2-7	-	few	CSVELATYEQYF	TGCAGCGTTGAACTGGCTACCTACGAGCAGTACTTC
TRBV4-2	TRBJ1-4	TRBD1	-	CASSPVARTGGLANEKLFF	TGTGCCAGCAGCCCAGTTGCACGGACAGGGGGCCTGGCTAATGAAAAACTGTTTTTT
TRBV7-2	TRBJ2-1	TRBD2	few	CASSLAERGHEQFF	TGTGCCAGCAGCTTAGCGGAGCGGGGGCATGAGCAGTTCTTC
TRBV28	TRBJ2-7	-	many	CASSFAFRRGQSYEQYF	TGTGCCAGCAGTTTCGCCTTCAGGAGGGGGCAGTCCTACGAGCAGTACTTC
TRBV12-3/TRBV12-4	TRBJ2-1	-	-	CASSHVLLGYLHNEQFF	TGTGCCAGCAGCCACGTCCTACTGGGGTACCTTCACAATGAGCAGTTCTTC
TRBV3-1	TRBJ1-1	-	many	CASSQVLRDPEAFF	TGTGCCAGCAGCCAGGTACTCCGGGACCCTGAAGCTTTCTTT
TRBV5-6	TRBJ1-2	-	many	CASSLYGPGVYGYTF	TGTGCCAGCAGCTTGTACGGCCCAGGGGTCTATGGCTACACCTTC
TRBV30	TRBJ1-5	TRBD1	many	CAWTSTGTGAHSNQPQHF	TGTGCCTGGACCTCAACCGGGACAGGGGCGCATAGCAATCAGCCCCAGCATTTT
TRBV12-3/TRBV12-4	TRBJ1-4	TRBD1	many	CASTQRGQGDEKLFF	TGTGCCAGCACTCAAAGAGGACAGGGCGATGAAAAACTGTTTTTT
TRBV28	TRBJ2-7	-	many	CASSLPVTYEQYF	TGTGCCAGCAGTTTACCCGTGACCTACGAGCAGTACTTC